The sequence of this T cell receptor beta chain was determined in a study of Graves' ophthalmopathy and Graves' hyperthyroidism. Study-level findings and limits: Blood was where most expanded thyroid clonotypes above 0.001 frequency also turned up. A roughly 80% specificity and 85% to 90% sensitivity were achieved by a 13-signature model that separated ophthalmopathy from stable hyperthyroidism.

This clonotype was observed at least ten times. Its antigen is as yet unknown. This CDR3 comprises 14 residues. V shed 8 bases and J 1 base; nucleotides not matched to a gene: 6. In germline, CDR1 is MNHNS, CDR2 SASEGT. The authors amplified TCR beta CDR3 regions, and they did so from RNA transcripts for repertoire sequencing. RT-PCR in the first round used HTBI primers; a second-round multiplex PCR followed. TCRdb recomputed calls from the multiplex PCR reads with MiXCR, one row per CDR3 protein. This table has hundreds of thousands of distinct CDR3 sequences, approximately 14% appearing once. PBMCs were density-gradient isolated from approximately 10 ml fresh blood.

The clonotype was recovered from a woman in her twenties or thirties with Graves' ophthalmopathy. V gene TRBV6-1 combines with J gene TRBJ2-5; TRBD2 aligns across 8 bases. The sample was blood. The chain's CDR3 is CASVWREAQETQYF. The DNA of the CDR3 is TGTGCCAGCGTCTGGCGGGAGGCCCAAGAGACCCAGTACTTC.